A selection of T cell receptor beta chains follows, all from one sample in a study of CD8 T cells in Susac syndrome. From the immunoSEQ multiplex PCR reads, TCRdb called clonotypes with MiXCR, one entry per CDR3 protein. The profile shows some 140,000 distinct CDR3 sequences, around 90% of them singletons. Sample: CD8+ T cells from PBMCs. All receptors come from a human donor with multiple sclerosis. Both conserved end residues are part of each CDR3. The D gene is left open where the match is weak. Expanded clones get a size class; other rows say once, few or many, or leave the size out.

size: NA
D: NA
V: TRBV24-1
J: TRBJ2-7
CDR3: CATSDLQWGVRDEQYF
DNA: TGTGCCACCAGTGATTTGCAGTGGGGGGTACGTGACGAGCAGTACTTC

size: NA
D: NA
V: TRBV2
J: TRBJ1-2
CDR3: CASSEGVFDGYTF
DNA: TGTGCCAGCAGTGAAGGAGTATTTGATGGCTACACCTTC

size: NA
D: NA
V: TRBV18
J: TRBJ1-1
CDR3: CASSPLRTEVMNTEAFF
DNA: TGTGCCAGCTCACCGCTTAGAACGGAGGTAATGAACACTGAAGCTTTCTTT

size: few
D: NA
V: TRBV3-1
J: TRBJ2-7
CDR3: CASSPSGSYEQYF
DNA: TGTGCCAGCAGCCCCAGTGGCTCCTACGAGCAGTACTTC

size: NA
D: NA
V: TRBV3-1
J: TRBJ2-2
CDR3: CASSPTDTGELFF
DNA: TGTGCCAGCAGCCCCACAGACACCGGGGAGCTGTTTTTT

size: NA
D: TRBD2
V: TRBV5-1
J: TRBJ2-1
CDR3: CASSPTGLALEQFF
DNA: TGCGCCAGCAGCCCAACAGGACTAGCACTTGAGCAGTTCTTC

size: NA
D: NA
V: TRBV9
J: TRBJ2-2
CDR3: CASSVASGELFF
DNA: TGTGCCAGCAGCGTAGCCTCCGGGGAGCTGTTTTTT

size: NA
D: TRBD2
V: TRBV19
J: TRBJ2-2
CDR3: CAMQIAGTGELFF
DNA: TGTGCCATGCAGATAGCGGGCACCGGGGAGCTGTTTTTT

size: NA
D: NA
V: TRBV27
J: TRBJ1-2
CDR3: CASSLSLGANYGYTF
DNA: TGTGCCAGCAGTTTATCCCTGGGGGCTAACTATGGCTACACCTTC

size: NA
D: TRBD1
V: TRBV7-9
J: TRBJ2-7
CDR3: CASSRTGQGAYEQYF
DNA: TGTGCCAGCAGCCGGACCGGGCAGGGGGCCTACGAGCAGTACTTC

size: NA
D: NA
V: TRBV20-1
J: TRBJ2-6
CDR3: CSARDRRDTGANVLTF
DNA: TGCAGTGCTAGAGATCGTAGGGACACTGGGGCCAACGTCCTGACTTTC

size: NA
D: NA
V: TRBV30
J: TRBJ1-5
CDR3: CAWSGDGDQPQHF
DNA: TGTGCCTGGAGTGGTGACGGGGATCAGCCCCAGCATTTT

size: NA
D: NA
V: TRBV7-2
J: TRBJ1-2
CDR3: CASHFAWDNNYGYTF
DNA: TGTGCCAGTCACTTTGCTTGGGACAACAACTATGGCTACACCTTC

size: NA
D: NA
V: TRBV3-1
J: TRBJ1-3
CDR3: CASSPRISSGNTIYF
DNA: TGTGCCAGCAGCCCCCGAATCTCCTCTGGAAACACCATATATTTT

size: NA
D: NA
V: TRBV28
J: TRBJ2-3
CDR3: CASSFSLDGTDTQYF
DNA: TGTGCCAGCAGTTTCTCACTAGACGGCACAGATACGCAGTATTTT

size: once
D: NA
V: TRBV6-1
J: TRBJ2-7
CDR3: CAITDFYEQYF
DNA: TGTGCCATTACGGACTTTTACGAGCAGTACTTC

size: NA
D: TRBD1
V: TRBV15
J: TRBJ2-5
CDR3: CATSRTSGTGETQYF
DNA: TGTGCCACCAGCCGTACTTCCGGGACAGGGGAGACCCAGTACTTC

size: once
D: NA
V: TRBV27
J: TRBJ1-1
CDR3: CASSLIGISEAFF
DNA: TGTGCCAGCAGTTTAATAGGGATCTCTGAAGCTTTCTTT

size: NA
D: NA
V: TRBV6-2/TRBV6-3
J: TRBJ2-1
CDR3: CASAFLVGNEQFF
DNA: TGTGCCAGCGCCTTCTTAGTGGGCAATGAGCAGTTCTTC

size: NA
D: TRBD2
V: TRBV9
J: TRBJ2-7
CDR3: CASSDNGLVGDEQYF
DNA: TGTGCCAGCAGCGATAATGGACTAGTCGGAGACGAGCAGTACTTC

size: NA
D: TRBD2
V: TRBV12-3/TRBV12-4
J: TRBJ2-1
CDR3: CASSLTSGGGQFF
DNA: TGTGCCAGCAGTTTAACGTCGGGAGGTGGGCAGTTCTTC

size: NA
D: NA
V: TRBV19
J: TRBJ2-1
CDR3: CASKQGGNEQFF
DNA: TGTGCCAGTAAACAGGGAGGAAATGAGCAGTTCTTC

size: NA
D: NA
V: TRBV20-1
J: TRBJ1-3
CDR3: CSASWVTGNTIYF
DNA: TGCAGTGCTAGCTGGGTTACTGGAAACACCATATATTTT

size: NA
D: NA
V: TRBV12-3/TRBV12-4
J: TRBJ1-2
CDR3: CASSYNGYTF
DNA: TGTGCCAGCAGTTACAATGGCTACACCTTC

size: NA
D: TRBD1
V: TRBV6-5
J: TRBJ2-2
CDR3: CASTWGQGIGGELFF
DNA: TGTGCCAGCACTTGGGGACAGGGAATAGGAGGGGAGCTGTTTTTT

size: few
D: NA
V: TRBV5-4
J: TRBJ2-7
CDR3: CASSFGFEQYF
DNA: TGTGCCAGCAGCTTCGGGTTCGAGCAGTACTTC

size: NA
D: TRBD2
V: TRBV5-4
J: TRBJ2-2
CDR3: CASSNPGLAVYTGELFF
DNA: TGTGCCAGCAGCAACCCGGGACTAGCGGTGTACACCGGGGAGCTGTTTTTT

size: NA
D: NA
V: TRBV7-7
J: TRBJ2-7
CDR3: CASSLGVGFSYEQYF
DNA: TGTGCCAGCAGCTTAGGCGTCGGATTCTCCTACGAGCAGTACTTC

size: NA
D: NA
V: TRBV7-2
J: TRBJ2-5
CDR3: CASSLGDRQETQYF
DNA: TGTGCCAGCAGCTTAGGTGACAGGCAAGAGACCCAGTACTTC

size: NA
D: NA
V: TRBV6-5
J: TRBJ2-1
CDR3: CASSIDNEQFF
DNA: TGTGCCAGCAGCATAGACAATGAGCAGTTCTTC

size: NA
D: TRBD2
V: TRBV20-1
J: TRBJ2-1
CDR3: CSAGTSGNREQFF
DNA: TGCAGTGCCGGGACTAGCGGGAACCGGGAGCAGTTCTTC

size: NA
D: NA
V: TRBV19
J: TRBJ1-1
CDR3: CASSIALLAEAFF
DNA: TGTGCCAGTAGTATAGCCCTTTTGGCTGAAGCTTTCTTT

size: NA
D: NA
V: TRBV25-1
J: TRBJ2-3
CDR3: CASSDGTDTQYF
DNA: TGTGCCAGCAGTGATGGCACAGATACGCAGTATTTT

size: NA
D: NA
V: TRBV2
J: TRBJ1-5
CDR3: CASSEEGVQPQHF
DNA: TGTGCCAGCAGTGAGGAAGGAGTTCAGCCCCAGCATTTT